Listed here are 5 T cell receptor beta chains from one sample, sequenced in a study of blood T cells in healthy people across ages. The use of a sample-barcoded 5' primer and a J-beta primer mix characterized a second PCR of roughly 6 to 12 cycles. Each CDR3 protein is one row after TCRdb ran MiXCR on the 5' RACE reads. This table has roughly 2 million distinct CDR3 sequences, roughly 49% appearing once. Material for sequencing was blood. The receptors originated from a woman in her thirties or forties in good health.

This clonotype was detected a few times. The chain has TRBV7-3 and TRBJ2-5, with D unresolved. V lost 1 base, J lost 2 bases, and 11 bases lay in between. The CDR3 is 15 amino acids. CDR1 and CDR2 (germline): SGHTA, FQGTGA. In nucleotides, the CDR3 is TGTGCCAGCAGCTTAAGACTTAGGACGCAAGAGACCCAGTACTTC. Translating gives CASSLRLRTQETQYF.

This clonotype was observed a few times. The V gene is TRBV10-3, the J gene TRBJ1-2; D not resolved. Trimming removed 3 bases at V and 2 bases at J, with 16 bases between. The CDR3 contains 16 residues. Germline V CDR1 and CDR2: ENHRY, SYGVKD. The CDR3 reads CAISDKGSTTNYGYTF. CDR3 nucleotide sequence: TGTGCCATCAGTGATAAAGGGTCGACAACAAACTATGGCTACACCTTC.

The CDR3 loop is CASSSSLGSYNSPLHF. CDR3 DNA: TGTGCCAGCAGTTCATCCTTGGGGTCCTATAATTCACCCCTCCACTTT. V and J are TRBV6-5 and TRBJ1-6; D call uncertain. The CDR3 loop spans 16 amino acids. V gave up 4 bases and J gave up 1 base, with 11 bases separating them. Germline lookup yields CDR1 MNHEY and CDR2 SVGAGI.

Details on this clonotype: The junction does not match germline at one end; this may be a read error. The chain has TRBV20-1 and TRBJ2-7; 9 nucleotides agree with TRBD1. The tail of the sequence fits TRBJ2-5 better, so the J call may be wrong. CDR1 is DFQATT and CDR2 is SNEGSKA in the germline V gene (reference sequence). The CDR3 runs 14 residues. The CDR3 sequence: CSVRGQGFQETQYF. CDR3 in DNA: TGCAGTGTTAGAGGACAGGGGTTCCAAGAGACCCAGTACTTC.

The rearrangement links TRBV28 to TRBJ2-1; D tentatively fits TRBD1 or TRBD2 (5 bases each). V lost 7 bases and J lost 2, with 15 bases in between. Germline CDR1 reads MDHEN; CDR2 reads SYDVKM. This CDR3 spans 15 amino acids. The CDR3 bases are TGTGCCAGCACGCCCACGGGGCAGGCCTACAATGAGCAGTTCTTC. It yields the protein CASTPTGQAYNEQFF.